This TCR beta chain originates from a study of beta chain features in type 1 diabetes. Study outcomes and limitations: PCR may have favored shorter templates equally in patients and controls.

Based on CD45RO/CCR7/CD25/CD127/CD95/CD27, CD4+ regulatory, stem cell-like memory, naive and central memory cells were sorted. Expressed TCRB transcripts were sequenced because the entire RNA isolate underwent reverse transcription. The data were produced by immunoSEQ multiplex PCR, yet TCRdb's version contains in-frame clones alone and is incomplete. The sample shows fewer than 200,000 clones, about 8.1% of them seen only once. On this clone itself: Its antigen is as yet unknown.

The clonotype was recovered from a man aged 18 to 35 in good health. The sequencing input was central memory CD4+ T cells from blood.

CDR3 in DNA: TGTGCCAGCAGCCGTGGACTAGCGGGGTCTGACACGGCAGATACGCAGTATTTT. It is translated as CASSRGLAGSDTADTQYF. The V gene is TRBV7-8, the J gene TRBJ2-3; 12 bases match TRBD2. CDR1 and CDR2 (germline): SGHVS, FQNEAQ. V trimming: 5 bases; J trimming: 4 bases; junction bases outside the gene matches: 13. This CDR3 contains 18 residues.